This TCR beta chain is from a study of T cells in tumors after PD-1 blockade. Study in general: Each patient got pembrolizumab 200 mg every 3 weeks or cemiplimab 350 mg every 2 weeks.

A few counts support this clone. The CDR3 totals 19 residues. V was clipped by 3 bases and J by 0 bases, with 23 bases between them. From germline, CDR1 is SGHVS and CDR2 FQNEAQ. The assay was immunoSEQ multiplex PCR, and TCRdb's table has in-frame clones only and misses some. This sample yields about 10,000 clones, of which 67% are seen a single time; around 14% belongs to the top ten. Template: tumor biopsy or peripheral blood genomic DNA, roughly 616-6,500 ng per sample. This specimen was tumor tissue, taken after anti-PD-1 treatment. This TCR came from a human donor with basal cell carcinoma. The rearrangement uses TRBV7-8 and TRBJ1-2, with D perhaps matching TRBD1 (5 bases). The CDR3 protein is CASSLERGHRKGANYGYTF. Here the CDR3 DNA reads TGTGCCAGCAGCTTGGAGAGGGGTCACCGGAAAGGAGCTAACTATGGCTACACCTTC.